Given below is one T cell receptor beta chain in context. Antigen specificity is unknown. The data were taken from a study of T cells expressing NK-cell markers. Study outcomes and limitations: In six donors, dominant NKG2C+ clonotypes were roughly 1.0-8% of CD8+ T cells.

cDNA encoding TCR beta was synthesized via 5'RACE template switching incorporating UMIs. TCRdb re-called the 5' RACE reads; one entry per CDR3 protein, DNA not given. This sample's table has 250,000 or so distinct CDR3 sequences. This CDR3 comprises 13 residues. CDR1 is SGHTA, CDR2 FQGNSA, per germline. The source is a woman between 18 and 75 years old in good health. This rearrangement joins TRBV7-2 to TRBJ2-2; TCRdb's D call, TRBD1, is unchecked because there is no DNA. The sequencing sample was made of blood T cells: a sorted CD56 or NKG2C T cell subset, CD4+ or CD8+ T cells, or bulk PBMC T cells (not recorded which). CDR3 amino acids: CASSLGQGVGLFF. The full variable domain, in which reference TRBV7-2 and TRBJ2-2 provide the parts outside the CDR3, is GAGVSQSPSNKVTEKGKDVELRCDPISGHTALYWYRQSLGQGLEFLIYFQGNSAPDKSGLPSDRFSAERTGGSVSTLTIQRTQQEDSAVYLCASSLGQGVGLFFGEGSRLTVL.